This T cell receptor (beta chain) was identified in a study of T cells in Graves' hyperthyroidism and ophthalmopathy. The study's findings and limits: Ophthalmopathy prediction by the model preceded onset by a median 6.5 months. From stable hyperthyroidism, ophthalmopathy was set apart by a 13 V-J model.

Researchers took RNA transcripts and amplified the TCR beta CDR3 regions from them. HTBI primers drove first-round RT-PCR of the TCR CDR3. TCRdb recomputed calls from the multiplex PCR reads with MiXCR, one row per CDR3 protein. Here the sample spans about 200,000 distinct CDR3 sequences, about 15% being singletons. Uncontrolled infection, other autoimmune disease, pregnancy or lactation disqualified patients from enrolment. This clonotype occurred many times. Its antigen is unidentified. The sample consisted of blood. This clonotype was sampled from a woman aged 50 to 60 with Graves' hyperthyroidism.

Here the CDR3 DNA reads TGTGCCAGTAGTATAAGGGACAGCAAAGCTTTCTTT. Its translation is CASSIRDSKAFF. The chain is built from TRBV19 and TRBJ1-1; 7 nucleotides align to TRBD1. The CDR3 has 12 amino acids. Germline assignment: CDR1 LNHDA and CDR2 SQIVND (reference sequence). The junction had 3 bases not matched to a gene; V was cut back by 2 bases and J by 9 bases.